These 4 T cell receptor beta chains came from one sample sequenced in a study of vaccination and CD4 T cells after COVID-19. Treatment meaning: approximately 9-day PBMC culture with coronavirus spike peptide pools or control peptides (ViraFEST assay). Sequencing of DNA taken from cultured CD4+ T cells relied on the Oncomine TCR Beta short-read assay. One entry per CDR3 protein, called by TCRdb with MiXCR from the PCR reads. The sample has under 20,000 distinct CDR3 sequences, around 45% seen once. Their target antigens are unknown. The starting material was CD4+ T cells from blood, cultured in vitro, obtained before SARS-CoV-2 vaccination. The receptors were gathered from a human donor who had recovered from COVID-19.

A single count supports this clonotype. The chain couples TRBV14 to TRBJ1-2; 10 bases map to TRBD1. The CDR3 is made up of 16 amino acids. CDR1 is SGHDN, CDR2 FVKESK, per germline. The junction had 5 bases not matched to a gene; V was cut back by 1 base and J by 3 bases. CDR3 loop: CASSQGQGANDYGYTF. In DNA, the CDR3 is TGTGCCAGCAGCCAAGGACAGGGGGCGAACGACTATGGCTACACCTTC.

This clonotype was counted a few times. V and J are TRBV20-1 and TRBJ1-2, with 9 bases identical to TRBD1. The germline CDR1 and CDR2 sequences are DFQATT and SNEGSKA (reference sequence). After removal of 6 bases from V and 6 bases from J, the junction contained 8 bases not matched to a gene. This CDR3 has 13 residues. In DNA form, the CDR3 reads TGCAGTGCCCGAACGACAGGGGGAGATGGCTACACCTTC. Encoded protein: CSARTTGGDGYTF.

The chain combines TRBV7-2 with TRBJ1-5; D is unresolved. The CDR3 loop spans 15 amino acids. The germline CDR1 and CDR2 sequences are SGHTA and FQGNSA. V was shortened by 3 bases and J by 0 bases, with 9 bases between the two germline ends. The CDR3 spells CASSFLADSNQPQHF. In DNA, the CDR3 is TGTGCCAGCAGCTTTTTGGCGGATAGCAATCAGCCCCAGCATTTT.

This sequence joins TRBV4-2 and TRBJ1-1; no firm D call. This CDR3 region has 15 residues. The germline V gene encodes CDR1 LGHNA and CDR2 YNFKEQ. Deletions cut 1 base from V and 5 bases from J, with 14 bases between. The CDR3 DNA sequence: TGTGCCAGCAGCCAAGTTTCGGGGAAAGGGACTGAAGCTTTCTTT. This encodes CASSQVSGKGTEAFF.